One sample yielded the 18 T cell receptor beta chains listed below, sequenced in a study of vaccination and CD4 T cells after COVID-19. Oncomine TCR Beta short-read sequencing was applied to DNA from cultured CD4+ T cells. TCRdb re-derived calls from the PCR reads in MiXCR, one entry per CDR3 protein. Of thousands of distinct CDR3 sequences listed, 16% are singletons. Treatment reported: approximately 10-day PBMC culture with coronavirus spike peptide pools or control peptides (ViraFEST assay). No antigen has been assigned to these receptors. Sequenced sample: CD4+ T cells from blood, cultured in vitro. These receptors all come from a human donor who had recovered from COVID-19.

This clonotype was detected a few times. This sequence joins TRBV6-1 and TRBJ1-6; D is unresolved. This CDR3 has 15 amino acids. Trimming left V 2 bases short and J 5 bases short, with 10 bases between. Germline V gives CDR1 MNHNS, CDR2 SASEGT. CDR3 amino acids: CASSERQRNNSPLHF. In nucleotides, the CDR3 is TGTGCCAGCAGTGAAAGGCAGCGAAATAATTCACCCCTCCACTTT.

V is TRBV20-1 and J is TRBJ2-1; TRBD2 matches at 7 bases. Germline loops: CDR1 DFQATT, CDR2 SNEGSKA (reference sequence). The V and J ends lost 3 bases and 8 bases, in that order; junction bases with no gene match: 4. This CDR3 spans 12 amino acids. Here the CDR3 DNA reads TGCAGTGCTAGTCCAGCGGGGTATGAGCAGTTCTTC. This encodes CSASPAGYEQFF.

V and J are TRBV9 and TRBJ1-1; D might be TRBD1 (6 bases). The CDR3 consists of 15 residues. Trimming pared 0 bases from V and 2 bases from J, leaving 11 bases between. In germline, CDR1 is SGDLS, CDR2 YYNGEE. CDR3 residues: CASSVVDSGNTEAFF. The CDR3 DNA is TGTGCCAGCAGCGTAGTGGACAGCGGTAACACTGAAGCTTTCTTT.

The V call is TRBV7-2, the J call TRBJ1-1; 8 bases align to TRBD1. The CDR3 extends over 15 amino acids. Germline V CDR1 and CDR2: SGHTA, FQGNSA. Trimming removed 4 bases from V and 1 base from J; junction bases left unmatched: 5. In nucleotides, the CDR3 is TGTGCCAGCAGCTCCGAGGGACAGGCGAACACTGAAGCTTTCTTT. This encodes CASSSEGQANTEAFF.

The V call is TRBV18, the J call TRBJ2-7; unclear D gene. The ends were cut back, 3 bases at V and 0 bases at J, with 9 bases in the middle. CDR1 is KGHSH and CDR2 is LQKENI in the germline V gene. This CDR3 has 14 amino acids. In DNA, the CDR3 is TGTGCCAGCTCACCGTTTCAGCCCTCCTACGAGCAGTACTTC. Encoded protein: CASSPFQPSYEQYF.

Details on this clonotype: A read error may explain this, as a much larger clone is one base away. The V and J genes are TRBV20-1 and TRBJ1-2; 12 bases map to TRBD1. CDR3 length equals 18 residues. Germline trimming cut 1 base from V and 0 bases from J; bases unmatched to any gene: 9. Germline V gene lookup returns CDR1 DFQATT and CDR2 SNEGSKA (reference sequence). The CDR3 region has the DNA TGCAGTGCTAGAGTAAGTGGGGACAGGGGGCCTACTAACTATGGCTACACCTTC. Encoded protein: CSARVSGDRGPTNYGYTF.

This chain links TRBV9 with TRBJ1-1, with 12 bases fitting TRBD1. With V trimmed by 0 bases and J by 11 bases, 8 bases remained unmatched. Germline CDR1 reads SGDLS; CDR2 reads YYNGEE. This CDR3 is built from 15 residues. The CDR3 DNA is TGTGCCAGCAGCGTAGTAGGGACAGGGGGCGTTGAGGCTTTCTTT. The encoded protein is CASSVVGTGGVEAFF.

This clonotype was recorded a few times. The rearrangement joins TRBV6-1 to TRBJ1-2; maybe TRBD1 (6 bases). Trimming removed 6 bases at V and 8 bases at J, with 16 bases between. CDR1 MNHNS and CDR2 SASEGT come from the germline V gene. The CDR3 extends over 13 amino acids. CDR3 sequence reads: CASRRPGEQGYTF. Here the CDR3 DNA reads TGTGCCAGCAGGAGGCCAGGGGAGCAGGGCTACACCTTC.

Judged by abundance, this clonotype is large. The V and J genes are TRBV6-1 and TRBJ2-7; 8 positions agree with TRBD1. Germline CDR1 and CDR2: MNHNS and SASEGT. With 6 bases clipped from V and 6 bases from J, the junction kept 4 bases outside the gene matches. The CDR3 has 12 amino acids. The CDR3 DNA reads TGTGCCAGCAGATCCACAGGGGGCGAGCAGTACTTC. This encodes CASRSTGGEQYF.

The chain has TRBV12-3 or TRBV12-4 and TRBJ1-2; TRBD1 agrees at 12 bases. V lost 2 bases and J lost 7; bases outside the gene matches: 14. This CDR3 spans 18 amino acids. For the CDR3, the DNA is TGTGCCAGCAGTTTATATGGGACAGGGGGCGTAATCGGTTCTGGCTACACCTTC. The encoded protein is CASSLYGTGGVIGSGYTF.

This clonotype was found a few times. The chain recombines TRBV7-9 with TRBJ2-7; D gene unclear. The CDR3 is 12 amino acids. Between the trimmed V and J ends, which lost 3 bases and 6 bases, there was a span of 9 bases. The germline CDR1 and CDR2 sequences are SEHNR and FQNEAQ (reference sequence). The CDR3 nucleotides are TGTGCCAGCAGCTTTTCAGGATTCGAGCAGTACTTC. It specifies CASSFSGFEQYF.

This clonotype occurred a few times. The chain joins TRBV14 to TRBJ1-2; tentative D call: TRBD1 (5 bases). The CDR3 runs 16 residues. V lost 4 bases and J lost 7, with 22 bases in between. Per germline, CDR1 SGHDN and CDR2 FVKESK. The CDR3 DNA is TGTGCCAGCAGCCCCGTGGGCAGGGAACTTAGTGGTGGCTACACCTTC. Its protein is CASSPVGRELSGGYTF. Drawing the rest from reference TRBV14 and TRBJ1-2, the complete variable domain is EAGVTQFPSHSVIEKGQTVTLRCDPISGHDNLYWYRRVMGKEIKFLLHFVKESKQDESGMPNNRFLAERTGGTYSTLKVQPAELEDSGVYFCASSPVGRELSGGYTFGSGTRLTVV.

The chain couples TRBV20-1 to TRBJ1-4; D uncertain. This CDR3 has 13 residues. Germline values: CDR1 DFQATT, CDR2 SNEGSKA (reference sequence). V was trimmed by 0 bases and J by 8 bases, leaving 10 bases between them. CDR3 nucleotide sequence: TGCAGTGCTAGAGATCTACACGGGGAAAAACTGTTTTTT. Its translation is CSARDLHGEKLFF.

By share, this clonotype counts as medium-sized. This chain links TRBV20-1 with TRBJ2-5, with 9 bases fitting TRBD2. J lost 0 bases, V lost 3 bases, and 2 bases had no gene match. CDR1 is DFQATT, CDR2 SNEGSKA, per germline (reference sequence). The CDR3 runs 14 residues. The CDR3 region is CSASLAGYQETQYF. The CDR3 DNA follows: TGCAGTGCTAGTCTAGCGGGGTACCAAGAGACCCAGTACTTC.

J is TRBJ1-2 and V is TRBV21-1; the listed D gene, TRBD1, was not tested against the DNA. TRBV21-1 is noted as a pseudogene. The CDR3 runs to 18 residues. CDR3 amino acids: CASSVPGTGVTANYGYTF. DNA for the CDR3: TGTGCCAGCAGCGTCCCCGGGACAGGGGTAACTGCTAACTATGGCTACACCTTC.

This clonotype was observed a handful of times. V gene TRBV19 combines with J gene TRBJ2-2; TRBD2 aligns across 12 bases. V lost 4 bases to trimming and J lost 4 bases; unmatched junction nucleotides: 4. CDR3 length: 16 amino acids. CDR1 LNHDA and CDR2 SQIVND come from the germline V gene (reference sequence). Written as DNA, the CDR3 is TGTGCCAGTAGTAGTCTAGCGGGGGGGCGCACCGGGGAGCTGTTTTTT. Translated: CASSSLAGGRTGELFF.

This clonotype turned up a few times. V gene TRBV18 combines with J gene TRBJ1-2; no definite D call. Trimming took off 3 bases at V and 5 bases at J, with 16 bases between the two ends. The germline V gene encodes CDR1 KGHSH and CDR2 LQKENI. The CDR3 sequence is 15 residues long. CDR3 protein: CASSPEPDGSYGYTF. The CDR3 DNA sequence: TGTGCCAGCTCACCCGAACCGGACGGATCTTATGGCTACACCTTC.

This clonotype rates as medium-sized. The chain couples TRBV12-3 or TRBV12-4 to TRBJ1-6; D is undetermined. The CDR3 sequence is 14 residues long. Trimming stripped 6 bases from V and 3 bases from J, with 9 bases between. CDR3 amino acids: CASSPVLYNSPLHF. For the CDR3, the DNA is TGTGCCAGCAGCCCGGTCCTCTATAATTCACCCCTCCACTTT.